This is a list of T cell receptor beta chains from one sample in a study of early T cells in non-severe SARS-CoV-2 infection. Using its own MiXCR run on the 5' RACE reads, TCRdb lists one record per CDR3 protein. The sample has about 50,000 distinct CDR3 sequences; less than 15% are singletons. The sequences come from whole blood, collected at baseline. The receptors were gathered from an adult who was a healthcare worker with PCR-confirmed SARS-CoV-2 infection or an uninfected control (not recorded which). Both conserved end residues are part of each CDR3. D genes are given only for firm matches. Size tells how often a clone was seen (once, few, many) or the class of an expanded clone, and some rows leave it out.

>.|TRBV5-1|TRBJ2-1|TRBD2|18
TGCGCCAGCAGCTCCCCGACTAGCGGGAGGGCGGTGTACAATGAGCAGTTCTTC
CASSSPTSGRAVYNEQFF
>.|TRBV6-6|TRBJ2-1|.|14
TGTGCCAGCAGTTACTCTGACTCCCCCAATGAGCAGTTCTTC
CASSYSDSPNEQFF
>.|TRBV7-8|TRBJ1-5|TRBD1|14
TGTGCCAGCAGCAACCAGGGGGGCAATCAGCCCCAGCATTTT
CASSNQGGNQPQHF
>few|TRBV5-6|TRBJ2-1|TRBD2|17
TGTGCCAGCAGCTTGGTTCAGAGCGGGAGAGCCTACAATGAGCAGTTCTTC
CASSLVQSGRAYNEQFF
>.|TRBV12-3/TRBV12-4|TRBJ2-5|TRBD2|15
TGTGCCAGCAGTGCCAACGCGGGGGGGACGGAGACCCAGTACTTC
CASSANAGGTETQYF
>few|TRBV6-2/TRBV6-3|TRBJ2-1|TRBD1|12
TGTGCCAGCAGAAAAGGACAGGGCGAGCAGTTCTTC
CASRKGQGEQFF
>many|TRBV28|TRBJ2-7|.|12
TGTGCCAGCCTTAACCTGGGGCGGGAGCAGTACTTC
CASLNLGREQYF
>many|TRBV18|TRBJ2-7|TRBD2|15
TGTGCCAGCTCACCACCGACTAGCGGATACTACGAGCAGTACTTC
CASSPPTSGYYEQYF
>few|TRBV28|TRBJ1-1|.|16
TGTGCCAGCACCCCCCCCCGGGGGAGCTATAGGACTGAAGCTTTCTTT
CASTPPRGSYRTEAFF
>.|TRBV14|TRBJ2-1|TRBD1|13
TGTGCCAGCAGCCAAGAGACAGGGGATGAGCAGTTCTTC
CASSQETGDEQFF
>.|TRBV7-3|TRBJ1-1|.|14
TGTGCCAGCAGCTCATCTAGGGTGAACACTGAAGCTTTCTTT
CASSSSRVNTEAFF
>.|TRBV12-3/TRBV12-4|TRBJ1-5|.|12
TGTGCCAGCAGCCGGACCTGGCAGCCCCAGCATTTT
CASSRTWQPQHF
>.|TRBV10-3|TRBJ2-7|.|14
TGTGCCATCAGTGAAAGTCAGGGGACCCACGAGCAGTACTTC
CAISESQGTHEQYF
>few|TRBV6-5|TRBJ1-1|.|14
TGTGCCAGCAGTAAGGGAACGGCGAACACTGAAGCTTTCTTT
CASSKGTANTEAFF